A single sample gave rise to the 2 T cell receptor beta chains below, sequenced in a study of beta chain features in type 1 diabetes. General study findings and limits: TCRB CDR3 length was moderately but significantly reduced in all four CD4+ subsets of Type 1 diabetes patients.

All of the isolated RNA was reverse transcribed, so expressed TCRB transcripts were sequenced. TCRdb's table, derived via immunoSEQ multiplex PCR, lists solely in-frame clones and lacks some. The sample yields hundreds of thousands of clones, over 13% seen once. Their antigen targets remain unknown. Sequencing was done on a sample of naive CD4+ T cells from blood. The receptor source for this set is a man younger than 35 with type 1 diabetes.

V and J are TRBV30 and TRBJ1-6; possible D gene TRBD1, 5 bases. Trimming pared 2 bases from V and 10 bases from J, leaving 15 bases between. The germline CDR1 and CDR2 sequences are GTSNPN and SVGIG (reference sequence). CDR3 size: 14 residues. The CDR3 here is CAWSFGTQGSPLHF. The CDR3 DNA reads TGTGCCTGGAGTTTCGGGACTCAGGGATCACCCCTCCACTTT.

The CDR3 DNA sequence: TGCGCCAGCAGCCAAGACCTACAGGGTTACTATGGCTACACCTTC. Protein: CASSQDLQGYYGYTF. V gene TRBV4-3 combines with J gene TRBJ1-2; maybe TRBD1 (6 bases). In germline, CDR1 is LGHNA, CDR2 YSLEER. The V gene lost 0 bases and the J gene lost 3 bases, with 11 bases spanning the gap. The CDR3 spans 15 residues.